This record covers a single T cell receptor beta chain. The target of this receptor is not known. No much larger clone is present one base from it, and per-base qualities are unavailable. For CDR1 and CDR2, the germline V gene (reference sequence) lists DFQATT and SNEGSKA. At the junction V is shortened by 1 base and J by 8 bases; bases outside the gene matches: 10. Taken from cysteine to phenylalanine, the CDR3 has 16 residues. Here the CDR3 DNA is all that survives: 48 bases in frame from base 1. Read against the paper, the sample's time point label means: newly diagnosed GD, antithyroid drugs for less than 3 months. RNA was extracted from PBMCs in TRIzol for both TCR sequencing and RNA sequencing. Graves' disease was diagnosed according to American Thyroid Association guidelines. Patients for the study were recruited at an endocrinology department in Xi'an, China. Each patient gave about 8.1 milliliters of peripheral blood, collected in an EDTA anticoagulant tube. Ficoll Paque Plus density gradient separation was used to isolate PBMCs, and no additional T cell sorting was done. An Agilent 2100 Bioanalyzer and agarose gel were used to check RNA quality, while a NanoDrop 2000 measured RNA concentration.

The data stem from a study of regulatory T cells in long-lasting Graves disease (dated by TCRdb to about 2021). Looking at the study overall: In the newly diagnosed Graves' disease group, patients had been taking antithyroid drugs for less than 3 months. Peripheral blood TCR sequencing and RNA sequencing compared persistent Graves' disease patients with newly diagnosed Graves' disease patients. The study took place in China and was registered as a clinical trial. A total of about 35 samples underwent TCR sequencing: about 13 from persistent and around 20 from newly diagnosed Graves' disease patients. Overall study outcomes, separate from this receptor: Because the primary lesion, thyroid tissue, could not be accessed, the study looked at peripheral blood alone. The authors noted that the small sample size was a limitation that may lower accuracy. Persistent disease showed preferential use of TRBV28, TRBJ1-2 and TRBJ2-5, whereas newly diagnosed disease favored TRBV20-1 and TRBJ2-1. Lower TCR Shannon entropy and fewer highly expanded clones were observed in persistent Graves' disease patients than in newly diagnosed patients, which suggested clonal expansion. Patients with persistent disease shared more public clonotypes (around 2,500) than newly diagnosed patients did (around 1,000). Sequencing and analysis were restricted to the TCR beta chain.

Library preparation used multiplex PCR. Sequencing used an Illumina HiSeq 4000. iRepertoire HTBI primers and Arm-PCR amplification of CDR3 regions were used to construct TCR beta libraries. PCR products were gel purified before sequencing. The source study handled its data this way. A total of around 59 TRBV and 14 TRBJ segments were identified across samples and were used for gene usage analysis of CDR3 amino acid clonotypes. Filtered high-quality paired reads were merged into contigs using COPE and FqMerger. BLAST was used to align contigs to the IMGT TRBV, TRBD and TRBJ reference genes, and CDR3 was defined following IMGT. Clonotypes above 0.1% frequency were classified as highly expanded clones. Shannon entropy was used to measure repertoire diversity, and the Gini coefficient was used to measure V-J evenness. A clonotype found in more than one individual was treated as public. Using fastp at Q25 and MiXCR, TCRdb reprocessed the public reads and kept productive beta chains. Every CDR3 protein is listed once, alongside the most common genes and DNA of its rows. These V and J calls originate from TCRdb's pipeline instead of the authors' own analysis. The sample contains 300,000 to 450,000 distinct CDR3 sequences, 15% of them found a single time. Jointly, the top ten make up about 24% of the sample.

Sequencing used peripheral blood mononuclear cells (PBMCs), obtained at new diagnosis, from a patient treated with antithyroid drugs. This receptor chain uses TRBV20-1 and TRBJ1-3; 11 central bases correspond to TRBD1. The source is a female donor with Graves disease. The DNA sequence reads TGCAGTGCTAGAGCCGCCCGGGACAGGGGGTTATACACCATATATTTT. Its amino acids are CSARAARDRGLYTIYF.